This TCR beta chain is from a study of cytomegalovirus exposure and HLA in healthy donors (dated 2017 in TCRdb). Concerning the study at large: An earlier analysis of approximately 600 of the donors reported about 250 Gb of sequence data and 117 million unique TCR beta sequences from about 180 million T cells. Besides the first cohort of roughly 660 subjects, a separate validation cohort made up of over a hundred different subjects was used. A later genetic analysis used genome-wide SNP genotypes for about 65% of the roughly 700 donors, treating that subset as a discovery cohort. The study combined high-throughput TCR immunosequencing, statistical association of individual TCRs with disease status, and machine learning to predict cytomegalovirus infection status. A handful of DR-DQ haplotypes were handled as single units for association and clustering because linkage in the cohort was strong. Using immunosequencing, the study profiled T cell repertoires from 666 subjects and related those repertoires to cytomegalovirus serostatus. In a later analysis, previously published TCR beta repertoires from fewer than 750 donors were re-analyzed and high-resolution HLA genotyping was added so that TCR occurrence patterns could be studied. The study aimed to test whether signatures of past pathogen exposure could be identified by cataloging public T cell receptors. Typing coverage varied by locus: 629-630 donors for A, B, C, DRB1 and DQB1; more than 500 for DQA1; about 590 for DPA1; 450 to 480 for DPB1. On average, around 230,000 unique TCR beta nucleotide sequences were sequenced per donor among fewer than 500 genotyped donors of the cohort, with 15% to 20% of those sequences being non-productive. Donor age, sex, ethnicity and CMV serostatus were compiled together with the repertoire data. An earlier analysis of approximately 630 of the donors applied high-throughput TCR beta sequencing to assess whether each TCR beta V gene segment acted as functional or pseudogenic. Every repertoire in the discovery cohort had been generated on one and the same sequencing platform. The later analysis used no new phenotypic data to find candidate immune exposures, relying instead on TCR beta sequences and their occurrence across donors. HLA typing covered class I and class II loci at four-digit resolution. Roughly 300 gigabases of sequencing data and around 85 million unique TCR sequences made up an early release that covered nearly 650 HLA-typed donors. Of the 350 to 450 genotyped donors, 65% to 90% were placed in the genetic ancestry cluster associated with self-reported Caucasian donors. Summary of the overall study and its limitations: In an earlier analysis of roughly 500 of the donors, most TCR beta V segments appeared in productive rearrangements about 87% or about 30% of the time, broadly matching IMGT annotations. Compared with equally common non-associated chains, HLA-associated TCR beta chains in a later analysis were more clonally expanded and had lower generation probabilities. The study gave a list of 150 to 200 TCR beta chains associated with cytomegalovirus. According to the authors, the approach could potentially be generalized to other disease states and immunological phenotypes. The only immune exposure information available for the cohort was CMV serostatus. Assigning TCR associations to individual alleles was difficult when HLA alleles, especially DR and DQ, strongly co-occurred. Linkage disequilibrium might explain the correlated functional status among segregating V segments, but an unknown experimental factor could not be ruled out. According to a later analysis, TCR association rates differed among HLA loci, with DRB1 alleles showing the most associated TCRs and HLA-C alleles showing the fewest. Roughly uniform sequencing depth across donors was assumed in presence/absence analyses, although this assumption may not hold. A later genetic analysis associated a missense DCLRE1C variant with V-gene and J-gene trimming of TCR beta chains, and an independent cohort replicated the association. In this cohort, only TCR beta chains were sequenced, and detectable features were limited by the absence of alpha or paired-chain data. A few of the identified cytomegalovirus-associated TCR beta chains were confirmed in vitro to be specific for cytomegalovirus antigens. The classifier was reported to diagnose cytomegalovirus status with high specificity and sensitivity in both the original cohort and the validation cohort. Because the 87-base-pair reads could not distinguish some IMGT-functional V segments, including TRBV6-2 and TRBV6-3, those segments were excluded. Across donors, most TCR sequences were observed very rarely, whereas some public TCRs were present in many individuals. At a false discovery rate of 0.05, a later analysis linked 15,000 to 20,000 TCR beta sequences to specific HLA alleles. According to a later analysis, most CMV-associated TCR beta chains appeared to be HLA-restricted, and the HLA associations seemed to be driven largely by CMV exposure. The sequencing pipeline was judged likely to have produced a cluster of highly shared sequence variants as a technical artifact. In a later genetic analysis, fewer N-insertions in productive TCRs were reported among donors in an Asian-associated ancestry cluster than the roughly 700-donor mean. Because HLA typing was missing for some donors at each locus, association tests included only the typed subset. Because counts were too low, some 17 rarely observed V segments, including chromosome 9 orphons, were left out of the earlier analysis of approximately 500 of the donors. According to a later analysis, parvovirus B19, influenza, CMV and Epstein-Barr virus appeared linked to several top co-occurrence clusters. A further reported finding was that TCR beta sequences accurately predicted the HLA-A and HLA-B alleles for most subjects in the first cohort.

The CDR3 runs 14 residues from the cysteine to the phenylalanine. Of the read, only the CDR3 DNA is kept; its 42 bases are in frame from base 1. The trim is 6 bases for V and 6 bases for J, with a gap of 17 bases between the germline ends. In the germline V gene, CDR1 corresponds to SNHLY and CDR2 to FYNNEI. For this clone: The antigen it binds to is not known.

The cohort comprised 710 or so healthy bone marrow donors. Cohort members were all nominally healthy when sampled, although unrecorded immune exposures were likely present. The donor tested CMV seropositive, placing the donor among the approximately 290 seropositive members of the cohort. Every donor gave a peripheral blood sample, and the peripheral blood mononuclear cells from that sample were used for TCR beta sequencing. The Qiagen DNeasy Blood Extraction Kit was used to extract genomic DNA from the blood cell samples. The library came from the immunoSEQ multiplex PCR assay. The multiplex PCR relied on a mix of 60 forward primers for TCR Vbeta segments and 13 reverse primers for TCR Jbeta segments. The CDR3 region of rearranged TCR beta genes was amplified from genomic DNA by a multiplex PCR assay. On the Illumina HiSeq System, the amplified TCR beta libraries were sequenced as 87-base-pair reads. The paper's processing steps were these. In a later analysis, 77 million or so unique TCR beta chains were counted across the roughly 670 repertoires, and approximately 11 million of these chains were shared by at least two donors. Raw reads were error-corrected and collapsed into unique sequences by a nearest-neighbor algorithm in which closely related sequences were merged to remove PCR and sequencing errors. CDR3 sequences were aligned to IMGT reference sequences to assign V, D and J gene segments. For a sequence to be retained, a match of at least six nucleotides to both a V gene segment and a J gene segment was required. Rearrangements were called productive when the CDR3 lacked stop codons and stayed in frame with V and J; all others were non-productive. Following IMGT convention, CDR3 was defined as the stretch from the second conserved V-encoded cysteine to the conserved J-encoded phenylalanine. The earlier analysis of about 570 of the donors excluded any sequence lacking an unambiguous match to a single V gene segment. In an earlier analysis of 500 to 750 of the donors, V segments were called functional above 56.7% productive rearrangements and were called segregating when the between-donor standard deviation exceeded 5%. A statistical classification framework was built for diagnosing cytomegalovirus status from the catalog of TCR beta chain sequences. In a later analysis, TCR nucleotide sequences were compared against IMGT/GENE-DB human TR gene sequences so that V and J genes could be assigned. The TCRdist pipeline was used in a later analysis to assign CDR3 sequences and most-parsimonious VDJ recombination scenarios. In a later analysis, each TCR beta chain was defined by its CDR3 amino acid sequence together with its V-gene family, and reads lacking a unique V-gene family were excluded. To address suspected cross-contamination and a sequencing artifact, a later analysis removed approximately 590 highly shared, low-generation-probability nucleotide sequences. In a later analysis, a clonal expansion index was calculated for each public chain from normalized within-repertoire ranks of inferred template counts. A later analysis computed generation probabilities with a VDJ recombination model fitted to out-of-frame rearrangements, and checked the results against IGoR. A later analysis scored TCR-TCR, TCR-HLA and TCR-CMV co-occurrence with hypergeometric tests, applying a repertoire-size bias correction to TCR pairs. False discovery rates were estimated in a later analysis by permuting HLA or CMV assignments 20 times. In a later analysis, co-occurring TCRs were grouped with DBSCAN, and TCRdist sequence similarity was added when clustering was performed within HLA-allele-positive subsets. Repertoires with fewer than 30,000 or more than 120,000 public chains were left out of co-occurrence clustering, as were roughly five repertoires with anomalous nucleotide sharing. TCRdb limited this immuneACCESS table to in-frame rearrangements with V and J called. A share of clones is missing; checked studies link under half to unresolved V genes, and the rest is unexplained. V, J and clone size are those of that table, while D and trimming were read from the DNA. This sample's table contains roughly 76,000 clones. The ten largest clones take up 2% to 2.5% of the sample.

This clonotype was obtained from a female donor in good health and CMV-seropositive. Sequencing was carried out using PBMCs. In this chain, TRBV2 is recombined with TRBJ1-2; TRBD1 is a possible D gene, resting on 5 matching bases. For the CDR3, the sequence is CASRKTEAGNGYTF. The bases are TGTGCCAGCAGGAAGACAGAGGCAGGGAATGGCTACACCTTC.